Presented here are 7 T cell receptor beta chains from one specimen sequenced in a study of T cell changes during pregnancy in multiple sclerosis. Produced via immunoSEQ multiplex PCR; TCRdb's table is partial and in-frame only. This table holds roughly 76,000 clones, 75% to 95% found once. Sample: CD4+ T cells from peripheral blood mononuclear cells, taken in the second trimester of pregnancy. The source of these receptors is a female donor with multiple sclerosis, enrolled in a pregnancy study.

The chain uses TRBV6-1 and TRBJ1-1; 7 nucleotides agree with TRBD1. CDR3 length: 15 residues. Germline trimming cut 7 bases from V and 3 bases from J; bases unmatched to any gene: 11. Germline V gene data show CDR1 as MNHNS and CDR2 as SASEGT. The CDR3 bases are TGTGCCAGCATGGGATCGCAGGGGGGACACACTGAAGCTTTCTTT. This gives the protein CASMGSQGGHTEAFF.

The rearrangement uses TRBV27 and TRBJ1-5; TRBD1 aligns across 8 bases. Germline-derived CDR1 and CDR2 are MNHEY and SMNVEV (reference sequence). V lost 4 bases to trimming and J lost 7 bases; unmatched junction nucleotides: 6. The CDR3 is 14 residues long. CDR3 coding DNA: TGTGCCAGCAGTTGGCAGGGGGCTAACCAGCCCCAGCATTTT. Amino acids: CASSWQGANQPQHF.

This clone was detected once. The chain links TRBV30 to TRBJ2-7; 7 nucleotides agree with TRBD2. Looked up from germline, CDR1 is GTSNPN and CDR2 is SVGIG (reference sequence). The CDR3 has 15 amino acids. V lost 0 bases and J lost 3; bases outside the gene matches: 8. The CDR3 loop is CAWSVGGRGRYEQYF. CDR3 sequence (DNA): TGTGCCTGGAGTGTAGGAGGGAGGGGACGCTACGAGCAGTACTTC.

The chain couples TRBV5-1 to TRBJ2-7; D is perhaps TRBD2 (6 bases). There are 14 residues in the CDR3. The V gene lost 1 base and the J gene lost 13 bases, with 21 bases spanning the gap. Germline CDR1 SGHRS, CDR2 YFSETQ. The CDR3 protein is CASSLRESGTSTYF. CDR3 coding DNA: TGCGCCAGCAGCTTGAGGGAGTCCGGGACTTCAACCTACTTC.

This rearrangement joins TRBV5-1 to TRBJ2-5; possibly TRBD2 for D (6 bases). The germline V and J ends were trimmed by 4 bases and 5 bases, with 12 bases remaining between them. In germline, CDR1 is SGHRS, CDR2 YFSETQ. This CDR3 is 13 amino acids long. The CDR3 DNA follows: TGCGCCAGCAGCCTTCTAGCGAGGGAGACCCAGTACTTC. Its translation: CASSLLARETQYF. The entire variable domain, with the rest obtained from reference TRBV5-1 and TRBJ2-5, is as follows: KAGVTQTPRYLIKTRGQQVTLSCSPISGHRSVSWYQQTPGQGLQFLFEYFSETQRNKGNFPGRFSGRQFSNSRSEMNVSTLELGDSALYLCASSLLARETQYFGPGTRLLVL.

The CDR3 is CASSLAGGNGYTF. The DNA for the CDR3 is TGTGCCAGCAGCTTAGCGGGAGGCAATGGCTACACCTTC. This chain links TRBV7-3 with TRBJ1-2, with unresolved D. There are 13 residues in the CDR3. The V end was cut by 2 bases, the J end by 6 bases, with 10 bases between. The germline V gene encodes CDR1 SGHTA and CDR2 FQGTGA.

The V gene is TRBV7-6, the J gene TRBJ2-7; 11 bases align to TRBD2. Losses at the gene ends were 5 bases for V and 9 bases for J; bases not matched to a gene: 18. This CDR3 is built from 17 residues. CDR1 and CDR2 from the germline V gene are SGHVS and FNYEAQ. Here the CDR3 reads CASSPLVLAGGNIGQYF. The CDR3 DNA sequence: TGTGCCAGCAGCCCCCTGGTGTTAGCGGGGGGGAATATAGGGCAGTACTTC.